These 11 T cell receptor beta chains were sequenced from one sample in a study of blood T cell repertoires in COVID-19. The repertoire was sequenced with immunoSEQ multiplex PCR; TCRdb's copy has only in-frame clones and lacks some. The sample holds 250,000 to 350,000 clones, about nine tenths seen once. Input material: peripheral blood. These TCRs come from a young man with active or convalescent COVID-19.

This clone is a singleton in its sample. The chain combines TRBV10-3 with TRBJ1-1; perhaps TRBD1 as D (6 bases). Trimming cost V 3 bases and J 4 bases, with 15 bases left between them. The CDR3 is 15 amino acids. Looked up from germline, CDR1 is ENHRY and CDR2 is SYGVKD. This CDR3 is CAISDVSGVFTEAFF. CDR3 nucleotide sequence: TGTGCCATCAGTGATGTTTCAGGGGTTTTCACTGAAGCTTTCTTT.

This chain connects TRBV9 to TRBJ2-1; D call uncertain. Germline CDR1 and CDR2: SGDLS and YYNGEE. The germline V and J ends were trimmed by 0 bases and 7 bases, with 8 bases remaining between them. CDR3 length: 13 amino acids. Here the CDR3 reads CASSVGPPNEQFF. Written as DNA, the CDR3 is TGTGCCAGCAGCGTAGGGCCGCCGAATGAGCAGTTCTTC.

The gene calls are TRBV30 and TRBJ2-5; 8 nucleotides match TRBD1. The CDR3 loop spans 16 amino acids. Germline assignment: CDR1 GTSNPN and CDR2 SVGIG (reference sequence). V was clipped by 0 bases and J by 5 bases; unmatched bases: 11. Here the CDR3 reads CAWSVLGQGASETQYF. CDR3 coding DNA: TGTGCCTGGAGTGTACTTGGGCAGGGGGCTTCCGAGACCCAGTACTTC.

The chain employs TRBV11-2 and TRBJ2-1; possible D gene TRBD2, 6 bases. Between the trimmed V and J ends, which lost 0 bases and 0 bases, there was a span of 6 bases. Germline CDR1 is SGHAT and CDR2 is FQNNGV. CDR3 size: 15 residues. Here the CDR3 reads CASSLERGSYNEQFF. CDR3 DNA: TGTGCCAGCAGCTTAGAGCGGGGCTCCTACAATGAGCAGTTCTTC.

The J gene is TRBJ2-5, the V gene TRBV7-8, with 7 bases fitting TRBD1. The CDR3 consists of 15 residues. With 8 bases clipped from V and 4 bases from J, the junction kept 13 bases outside the gene matches. Germline values: CDR1 SGHVS, CDR2 FQNEAQ. Here the CDR3 reads CASLDPRGLRETQYF. In DNA form, the CDR3 reads TGTGCCAGCCTGGACCCTAGGGGGCTTAGAGAGACCCAGTACTTC.

The chain joins TRBV6-5 to TRBJ2-7, with TRBD1 identical over 9 bases. From germline, CDR1 is MNHEY and CDR2 SVGAGI. Trimming at V came to 5 bases and at J to 6 bases, leaving 8 bases not matched to a gene. The CDR3 is 14 residues long. As DNA, the CDR3 is TGTGCCAGCAGTACAGGGACAGGGATCAGCGAGCAGTACTTC. Translating it yields CASSTGTGISEQYF.

The chain combines TRBV5-1 with TRBJ2-7; 12 positions agree with TRBD2. J was trimmed by 3 bases and V by 4 bases; bases with no gene match: 2. Germline CDR1 SGHRS, CDR2 YFSETQ. The CDR3 is 14 amino acids. CDR3 DNA sequence: TGCGCCAGCAGCATGACTAGCGGGGGCTACGAGCAGTACTTC. Its translation is CASSMTSGGYEQYF.

This chain connects TRBV4-3 to TRBJ1-1, with D unresolved. The V end lost 1 base, the J end lost 1 base, and 22 bases lay between the germline ends. The CDR3 has 19 amino acids. The germline CDR1 and CDR2 sequences are LGHNA and YSLEER. Written as DNA, the CDR3 is TGCGCCAGCAGCCAAGCTGGTGGCAGGTTATCACGATGGAACACTGAAGCTTTCTTT. Its translation: CASSQAGGRLSRWNTEAFF.

The V gene is TRBV19, the J gene TRBJ2-7, with 8 bases aligning to TRBD1. The CDR3 runs 16 residues. Germline V lookup: CDR1 LNHDA, CDR2 SQIVND (reference sequence). The V gene end was trimmed by 3 bases and the J gene end by 1 base; junction bases not matched to a gene: 8. The CDR3 loop is CASSIGTGGRSYEQYF. CDR3 sequence (DNA): TGTGCCAGTAGTATTGGGACAGGCGGGCGGTCCTACGAGCAGTACTTC.

The genes are TRBV2 and TRBJ2-7; TRBD2 matches at 8 bases. V shed 4 bases, J shed 5 bases, and the junction held 16 bases outside the gene matches. CDR1 is SNHLY, CDR2 FYNNEI, per germline. This CDR3 region has 17 residues. CDR3 nucleotides: TGTGCCAGCAGTGCCTTTTTGCTAGCGGGTGACACCCACGAGCAGTACTTC. Translated, it gives CASSAFLLAGDTHEQYF.

V and J are TRBV6-6 and TRBJ2-2, with D perhaps TRBD2 (6 bases). CDR3 length: 15 residues. Germline V gene lookup returns CDR1 MNHNY and CDR2 SVGAGI (reference sequence). The V gene lost 3 bases and the J gene lost 6 bases, with 14 bases spanning the gap. The CDR3 DNA reads TGTGCCAGCAGTTATGCTTCGGGGGTTGCCGGGGAGCTGTTTTTT. It encodes CASSYASGVAGELFF.